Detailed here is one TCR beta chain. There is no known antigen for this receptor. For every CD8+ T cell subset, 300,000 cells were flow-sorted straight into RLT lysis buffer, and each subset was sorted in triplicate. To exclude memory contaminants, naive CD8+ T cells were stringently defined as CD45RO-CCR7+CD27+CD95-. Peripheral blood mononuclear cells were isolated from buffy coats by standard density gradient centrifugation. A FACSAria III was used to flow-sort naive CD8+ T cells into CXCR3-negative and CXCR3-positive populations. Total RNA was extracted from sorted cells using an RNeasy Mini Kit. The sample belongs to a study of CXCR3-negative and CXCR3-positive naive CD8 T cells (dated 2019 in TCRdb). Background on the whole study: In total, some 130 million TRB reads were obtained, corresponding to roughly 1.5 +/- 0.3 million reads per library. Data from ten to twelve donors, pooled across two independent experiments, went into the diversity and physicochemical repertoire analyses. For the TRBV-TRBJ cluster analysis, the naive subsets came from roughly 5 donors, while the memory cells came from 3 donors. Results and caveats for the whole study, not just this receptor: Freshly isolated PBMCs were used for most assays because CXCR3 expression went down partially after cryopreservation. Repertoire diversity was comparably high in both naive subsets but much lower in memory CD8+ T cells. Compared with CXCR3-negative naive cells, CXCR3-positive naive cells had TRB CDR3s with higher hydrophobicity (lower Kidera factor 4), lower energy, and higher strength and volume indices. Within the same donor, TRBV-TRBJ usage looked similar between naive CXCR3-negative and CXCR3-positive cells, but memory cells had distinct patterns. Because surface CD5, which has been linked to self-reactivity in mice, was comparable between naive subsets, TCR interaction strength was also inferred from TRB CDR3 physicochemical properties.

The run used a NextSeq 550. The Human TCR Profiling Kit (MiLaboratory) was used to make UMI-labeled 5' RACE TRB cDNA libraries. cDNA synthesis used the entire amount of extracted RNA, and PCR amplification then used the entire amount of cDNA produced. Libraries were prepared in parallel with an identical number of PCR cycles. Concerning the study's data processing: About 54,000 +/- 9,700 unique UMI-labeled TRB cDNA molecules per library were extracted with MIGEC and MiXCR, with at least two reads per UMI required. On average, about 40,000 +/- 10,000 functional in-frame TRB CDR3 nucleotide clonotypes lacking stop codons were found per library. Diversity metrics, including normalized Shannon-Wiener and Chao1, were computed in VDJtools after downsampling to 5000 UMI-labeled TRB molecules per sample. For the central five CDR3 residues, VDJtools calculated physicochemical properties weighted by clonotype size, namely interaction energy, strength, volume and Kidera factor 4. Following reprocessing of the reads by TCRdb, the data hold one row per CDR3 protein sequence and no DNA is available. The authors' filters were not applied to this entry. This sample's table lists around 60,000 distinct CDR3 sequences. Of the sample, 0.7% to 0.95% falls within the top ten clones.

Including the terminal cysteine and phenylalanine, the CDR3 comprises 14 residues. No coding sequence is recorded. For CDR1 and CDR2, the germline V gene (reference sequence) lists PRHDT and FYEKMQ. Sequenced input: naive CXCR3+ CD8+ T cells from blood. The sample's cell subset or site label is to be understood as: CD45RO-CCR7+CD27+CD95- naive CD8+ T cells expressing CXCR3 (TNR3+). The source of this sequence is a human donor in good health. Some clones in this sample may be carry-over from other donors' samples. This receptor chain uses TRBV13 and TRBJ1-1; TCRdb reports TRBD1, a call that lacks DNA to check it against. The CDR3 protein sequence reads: CASSPRIDNTEAFF.